These 18 T cell receptor beta chains share one sample of origin, sequenced in a study of Graves' ophthalmopathy and Graves' hyperthyroidism. RNA transcripts were the source from which TCR beta CDR3 regions were amplified. Second-round multiplex PCR came after first-round RT-PCR with HTBI primers. From the multiplex PCR reads, TCRdb called clonotypes with MiXCR, one entry per CDR3 protein. The sample shows under 250,000 distinct CDR3 sequences, about 32% of them seen only once. Sequenced sample: peripheral blood. These receptors originate from a man aged 45-65 years with Graves' ophthalmopathy.

The V call is TRBV12-3 or TRBV12-4, the J call TRBJ1-1; D is unclear. V was cut by 1 base and J by 11 bases, with 11 bases left in between. The CDR3 extends over 12 amino acids. The CDR3 sequence: CASSLVGKGAFF. In nucleotides, the CDR3 is TGTGCCAGCAGTTTAGTGGGGAAGGGCGCTTTCTTT.

This clonotype was observed at least ten times. This CDR3 reads CASSPLAVAKNIQYF. CDR3 bases: TGTGCCAGCAGTCCCCTAGCGGTAGCCAAAAACATTCAGTACTTC. The rearrangement links TRBV6-1 to TRBJ2-4; TRBD2 agrees at 7 bases. With V trimmed by 5 bases and J by 0 bases, 4 bases remained unmatched. Germline V gene sequence: CDR1 MNHNS, CDR2 SASEGT. There are 15 residues in the CDR3.

This clonotype has at least ten counts. The gene calls are TRBV11-2 and TRBJ2-7, with D perhaps matching TRBD2 (6 bases). CDR1 and CDR2 from the germline V gene are SGHAT and FQNNGV. CDR3 length: 14 residues. V was pared by 2 bases and J by 4 bases, with 12 bases between. The CDR3 sequence: CASSLTLAAYEQYF. In nucleotides, the CDR3 is TGTGCCAGCAGCTTAACACTAGCAGCTTACGAGCAGTACTTC.

This clonotype has at least ten counts. The chain combines TRBV7-8 with TRBJ2-7; 14 positions match TRBD2. The V segment lost 3 bases and the J segment 5 bases; nucleotides outside the gene matches: 6. In germline, CDR1 is SGHVS, CDR2 FQNEAQ. The CDR3 spans 16 residues. The CDR3 loop reads CASSFGLAGGSHEQYF. As DNA, the CDR3 is TGTGCCAGCAGCTTCGGACTAGCGGGAGGTTCTCACGAGCAGTACTTC.

This clonotype was detected ten times or more. This chain uses TRBV28 with TRBJ2-2, with 8 bases matching TRBD2. The CDR3 loop spans 18 amino acids. V shed 3 bases and J 6 bases; nucleotides not matched to a gene: 15. Germline V gene data show CDR1 as MDHEN and CDR2 as SYDVKM. The CDR3: CASSFSSGPPLGAGELFF. The CDR3 region has the DNA TGTGCCAGCAGTTTTTCTAGCGGGCCCCCGTTGGGGGCCGGGGAGCTGTTTTTT.

This clonotype appeared a few times. The chain employs TRBV6-1 and TRBJ2-7; 10 bases are a match to TRBD1. V was clipped by 6 bases and J by 4 bases; unmatched bases: 9. CDR1 is MNHNS, CDR2 SASEGT, per germline. This CDR3 has 15 amino acids. The CDR3 sequence is CASRVRDRGNYEQYF. For the CDR3, the DNA is TGTGCCAGCAGGGTCCGGGACAGGGGTAATTACGAGCAGTACTTC.

The chain links TRBV6-2 or TRBV6-3 to TRBJ1-1, with a weak D call TRBD1 (6 bases). The CDR3 length is 15 residues. V lost 0 bases and J 0 bases, leaving 8 bases between the germline ends. Germline CDR1 is MNHEY and CDR2 is SVGEGT. Here the CDR3 reads CASSYSRGMNTEAFF. The DNA of the CDR3 is TGTGCCAGCAGTTACTCAAGGGGGATGAACACTGAAGCTTTCTTT.

This clonotype was seen ten or more times. The rearrangement uses TRBV28 and TRBJ2-7; 10 bases line up with TRBD2. The junction had 3 bases not matched to a gene; V was cut back by 5 bases and J by 2 bases. CDR1 MDHEN and CDR2 SYDVKM come from the germline V gene. The CDR3 is 14 residues long. CDR3 coding DNA: TGTGCCAGCAGTCCGGGACTAGCGACCTACGAGCAGTACTTC. Translating it yields CASSPGLATYEQYF.

At least ten counts were recorded for this clonotype. The chain recombines TRBV6-5 with TRBJ1-6; TRBD1 might be the D (6 bases). Germline V CDR1 and CDR2: MNHEY, SVGAGI. The CDR3 consists of 16 residues. V shed 10 bases and J shed 3 bases, with 19 bases lying between them. CDR3 amino acids: CATERGGAVYNSPLHF. Here the CDR3 DNA reads TGTGCCACCGAGCGAGGGGGGGCCGTCTATAATTCACCCCTCCACTTT.

J is TRBJ2-7 and V is TRBV27, with TRBD2 matching over 8 bases. V lost 4 bases to trimming and J lost 0 bases; unmatched junction nucleotides: 8. There are 16 residues in the CDR3. Germline values: CDR1 MNHEY, CDR2 SMNVEV (reference sequence). CDR3 amino acids: CASSWVAGRSSYEQYF. The CDR3, as DNA: TGTGCCAGCAGTTGGGTAGCGGGACGGAGCTCCTACGAGCAGTACTTC.

This clonotype was detected many times. V usage is TRBV30 and J usage is TRBJ1-3, with TRBD1 as a possible D gene (6 bases). Germline loops: CDR1 GTSNPN, CDR2 SVGIG (reference sequence). The length of the CDR3 is 14 residues. The V gene lost 2 bases and the J gene lost 2 bases, with 10 bases spanning the gap. The CDR3 is CAWSSGATGNTIYF. The CDR3 DNA is TGTGCCTGGAGTTCAGGGGCAACTGGAAACACCATATATTTT. Looking up the rest from reference TRBV30 and TRBJ1-3 gives the full variable domain: SQTIHQWPATLVQPVGSPLSLECTVEGTSNPNLYWYRQAAGRGLQLLFYSVGIGQISSEVPQNLSASRPQDRQFILSSKKLLLSDSGFYLCAWSSGATGNTIYFGEGSWLTVV.

This clonotype has ten or more counts. The CDR3 bases are TGTGCCAGCAGTTTTGACAGCTATCAGCCCCAGCATTTT. Amino acids: CASSFDSYQPQHF. This chain joins TRBV27 and TRBJ1-5; D is perhaps TRBD1 (5 bases). The V end lost 3 bases, the J end lost 5 bases, and 8 bases lay between the germline ends. This CDR3 spans 13 amino acids. Germline CDR1 MNHEY, CDR2 SMNVEV (reference sequence).

The table lists this clonotype with many counts. A junction boundary mismatches the germline segment, possibly from a read error. V is TRBV20-1 and J is TRBJ2-4; unclear D gene. CDR3 size: 13 residues. CDR1 DFQATT and CDR2 SNEGSKA come from the germline V gene (reference sequence). The CDR3 region is CSARARTQNIQYF. In DNA form, the CDR3 reads TGCAGTGCGAGAGCCCGTACCCAAAACATTCAGTACTTC.

There are many counts of this clonotype. The chain is built from TRBV27 and TRBJ1-4; D might be TRBD1 (5 bases). Trimming removed 3 bases at V and 0 bases at J, with 8 bases between. CDR3 size: 15 residues. CDR1 is MNHEY and CDR2 is SMNVEV in the germline V gene (reference sequence). The CDR3 is CASSFGGATNEKLFF. CDR3 nucleotide sequence: TGTGCCAGCAGTTTCGGGGGGGCAACTAATGAAAAACTGTTTTTT.

Ten or more counts support this clonotype. The J gene is TRBJ2-7, the V gene TRBV11-2; 8 nucleotides line up with TRBD1. V shed 4 bases and J 2 bases; nucleotides not matched to a gene: 4. Germline CDR1 SGHAT, CDR2 FQNNGV. The CDR3 runs 14 residues. CDR3 in DNA: TGTGCCAGCAGCTCGGGACAGGACCCCTACGAGCAGTACTTC. Protein: CASSSGQDPYEQYF.

This clonotype was counted many times. CDR3 amino acids: CAWARDSRSYEQYF. As DNA, the CDR3 is TGTGCCTGGGCCCGGGACAGTAGGTCCTACGAGCAGTACTTC. The rearrangement links TRBV30 to TRBJ2-7; 7 nucleotides line up with TRBD1. CDR3 length: 14 residues. The V segment lost 5 bases and the J segment 1 base; nucleotides outside the gene matches: 8. Germline lookup yields CDR1 GTSNPN and CDR2 SVGIG (reference sequence).

Ten or more counts support this clonotype. This chain links TRBV27 with TRBJ1-2, with D perhaps matching TRBD1 (6 bases). The CDR3 runs to 15 residues. V was shortened by 9 bases and J by 0 bases, with 17 bases between the two germline ends. CDR1 and CDR2 from the germline V gene are MNHEY and SMNVEV (reference sequence). CDR3 in DNA: TGTGCCAGTGCTCAACAGGGATTAACTAACTATGGCTACACCTTC. It is translated as CASAQQGLTNYGYTF.

This clonotype was observed at least ten times. The rearrangement joins TRBV3-1 to TRBJ2-7; weak D call: TRBD2 (5 bases). The CDR3 has 14 amino acids. V lost 3 bases and J 0 bases, leaving 9 bases between the germline ends. Germline CDR1 LGHDT, CDR2 YNNKEL (reference sequence). The CDR3 DNA is TGTGCCAGCAGCCATGCGGGCCTCTCCTACGAGCAGTACTTC. Its translation is CASSHAGLSYEQYF.